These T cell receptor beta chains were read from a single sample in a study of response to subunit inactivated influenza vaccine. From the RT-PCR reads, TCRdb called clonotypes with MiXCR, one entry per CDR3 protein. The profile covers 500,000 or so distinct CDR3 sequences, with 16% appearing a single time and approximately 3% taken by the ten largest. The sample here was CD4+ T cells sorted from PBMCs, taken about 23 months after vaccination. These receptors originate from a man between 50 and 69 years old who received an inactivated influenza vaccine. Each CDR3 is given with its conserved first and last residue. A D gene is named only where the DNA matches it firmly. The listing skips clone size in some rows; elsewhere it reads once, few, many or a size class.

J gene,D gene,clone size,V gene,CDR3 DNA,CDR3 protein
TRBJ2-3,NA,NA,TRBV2,TGTGCCAGCAGTGTCAACGGAGGGACAGATACGCAGTATTTT,CASSVNGGTDTQYF
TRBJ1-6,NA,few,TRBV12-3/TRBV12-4,TGTGCCAGCACCCTGGAAGGCGACTCTAATTCACCCCTCCACTTT,CASTLEGDSNSPLHF
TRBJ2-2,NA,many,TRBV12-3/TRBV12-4,TGTGCCAGCACCCCTTCGTCGGGGGAGCTGTTTTTT,CASTPSSGELFF
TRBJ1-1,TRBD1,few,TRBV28,TGTGCCAGCAGAGGGACAGCGAACACTGAAGCTTTCTTT,CASRGTANTEAFF
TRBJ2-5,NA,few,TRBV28,TGTGCCAGCAGCAACCCGGGACGACAAGAGACCCAGTACTTC,CASSNPGRQETQYF
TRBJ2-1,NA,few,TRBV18,TGTGCCAGCTCACCACGTCGGGGAAACACGTTGAATGAGCAGTTCTTC,CASSPRRGNTLNEQFF
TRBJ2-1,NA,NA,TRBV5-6,TGTGCCAGCAGCTTTACAGGGTCCTACAATGAGCAGTTCTTC,CASSFTGSYNEQFF
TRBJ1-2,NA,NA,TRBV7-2,TGTGCCAGCAGCTCCCATGGGGCCTGGTCCTATGGCTACACCTTC,CASSSHGAWSYGYTF
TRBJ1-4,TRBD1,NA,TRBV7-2,TGTGCCAGCAGCTCACAGGGGGCTTATAATGAAAAACTGTTTTTT,CASSSQGAYNEKLFF
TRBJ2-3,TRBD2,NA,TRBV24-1,TGTGCCACCAGTGACCCCACTAGCGGGAGTTCAGATACGCAGTATTTT,CATSDPTSGSSDTQYF
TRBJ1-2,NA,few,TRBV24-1,TGTGCCACCAGTGGACCGGGTGGCTACACCTTC,CATSGPGGYTF
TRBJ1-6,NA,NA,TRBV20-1,TGCAGTGCTAGGGGCCCCTCCTATAATTCACCCCTCCACTTT,CSARGPSYNSPLHF
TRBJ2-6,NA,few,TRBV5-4,TGTGCCAGCAGCACGGAGGGTTCGGGGGCCAACGTCCTGACTTTC,CASSTEGSGANVLTF
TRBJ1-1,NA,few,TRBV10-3,TGTGCCATCAGTGAGTCTGCAGGGTCGAATGAAGCTTTCTTT,CAISESAGSNEAFF
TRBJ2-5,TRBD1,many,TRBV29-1,TGCAGCGTTAAGAGGGGGACAGGGAGAGCAGAGACCCAGTACTTC,CSVKRGTGRAETQYF
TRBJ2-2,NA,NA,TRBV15,TGTGCCACCAGCACGGGTACCGGGGAGCTGTTTTTT,CATSTGTGELFF
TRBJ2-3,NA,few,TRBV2,TGTGCCAGCAGTGCCGTGAGGCTCACAGATACGCAGTATTTT,CASSAVRLTDTQYF
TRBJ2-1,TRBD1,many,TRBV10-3,TGTGCCGTAGATAAAGGACAGGGGACGAATGAGCAGTTCTTC,CAVDKGQGTNEQFF
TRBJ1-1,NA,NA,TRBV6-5,TGTGCCAGCAGTTATTCGGGGGCGCGGTCTGAAGCTTTCTTT,CASSYSGARSEAFF
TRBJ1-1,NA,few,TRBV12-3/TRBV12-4,TGTGCCAGCAGTTTATGGCAGGTGAACACTGAAGCTTTCTTT,CASSLWQVNTEAFF
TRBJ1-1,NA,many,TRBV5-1,TGCGCCAGCAGCTTGGGGGGGTTTACCATGAACACTGAAGCTTTCTTT,CASSLGGFTMNTEAFF
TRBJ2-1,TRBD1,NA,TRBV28,TGTGCCAGCAGTTCGGCCCGGGACAGGGGGCGCCATGAGCAGTTCTTC,CASSSARDRGRHEQFF
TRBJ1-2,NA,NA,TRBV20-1,TGCAGTGCTAGCGGGGGGGACTATGGCTACACCTTC,CSASGGDYGYTF
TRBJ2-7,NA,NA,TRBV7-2,TGTGCCAGCAGCCCCCGGGTGGGGACCTCCTACGAGCAGTACTTC,CASSPRVGTSYEQYF
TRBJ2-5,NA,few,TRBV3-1,TGTGCCAGCAGCCAACAACTGCAAGAGACCCAGTACTTC,CASSQQLQETQYF
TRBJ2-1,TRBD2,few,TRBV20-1,TGCAGTGCTAGTAAGGCTGGGACTAGCGGGAGACTTAGAGCTGAGCAGTTCTTC,CSASKAGTSGRLRAEQFF
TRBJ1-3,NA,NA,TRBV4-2,TGTGCCAGCAGCCAAGAGAGGGGTATAGAAAACACCATATATTTT,CASSQERGIENTIYF